A single sample gave rise to the 4 T cell receptor beta chains below, sequenced in a study of T cell repertoires in cytomegalovirus infection. No antigen has been assigned to these receptors. TCRdb analysed the reads with MiXCR anew, one entry per CDR3 protein. The data contain a few hundred thousand distinct CDR3 sequences, 40% to 50% of them singletons. This specimen consisted of cultured PBMCs, obtained from culture after CMV antigen stimulation. Every receptor here comes from a human donor in good health (CMV status not recorded). Some clones in this sample may be carry-over from other donors' samples.

This clonotype was found a few times. This chain connects TRBV6-5 to TRBJ2-1; no definite D call. CDR3 length: 12 amino acids. Germline V gene data show CDR1 as MNHEY and CDR2 as SVGAGI. V lost 0 bases, J lost 10 bases, and 7 bases lay in between. CDR3 loop: CASSYSKSEQFF. CDR3 DNA sequence: TGTGCCAGCAGTTACTCGAAGTCGGAGCAGTTCTTC.

CDR3 in DNA: TGTGCCAGCAGCTTATCTCGGACGGGAGGAAACACCATATATTTT. It encodes CASSLSRTGGNTIYF. The J gene is TRBJ1-3, the V gene TRBV7-3; no clear D gene. V was cut by 2 bases and J by 4 bases, with 12 bases left in between. The CDR3 consists of 15 residues. Looked up from germline, CDR1 is SGHTA and CDR2 is FQGTGA.

The chain recombines TRBV6-5 with TRBJ2-5, with D possibly being TRBD2 (5 bases). The CDR3 is 13 residues long. Trimming cost V 2 bases and J 5 bases, with 9 bases left between them. From germline, CDR1 is MNHEY and CDR2 SVGAGI. CDR3 nucleotides: TGTGCCAGCAGTTACGATGGGGAGGAGACCCAGTACTTC. Its translation: CASSYDGEETQYF.

The gene calls are TRBV12-3 or TRBV12-4 and TRBJ1-3; D gene ambiguous. Trimming removed 8 bases from V and 2 bases from J, with 7 bases in between. The CDR3 sequence is 12 residues long. The CDR3 is CASRVTGNTIYF. CDR3 nucleotide sequence: TGTGCCAGCCGGGTTACTGGAAACACCATATATTTT.